These T cell receptor beta chains were read from a single sample in a study of technical replicates of blood from a handful of donors. TCRdb's copy holds only in-frame clones and misses some; the assay was immunoSEQ multiplex PCR. The sample has some 90,000 clones, approximately 95% seen once. Material: T cells isolated from PBMCs. These receptors came from a human donor in good health. Each CDR3 is given with its conserved first and last residue. D genes are given only for firm matches. Clone size is shown for a subset of rows, as once, few, many or a class of expanded clone.

v_call: TRBV19
clone_size: .
d_call: TRBD1
j_call: TRBJ1-2
cdr3_nt: TGTGCCAGTAAGGACAGGGGCGCCGAAGGCTACACCTTC
cdr3_aa: CASKDRGAEGYTF

v_call: TRBV6-5
clone_size: .
d_call: .
j_call: TRBJ1-1
cdr3_nt: TGTGCCAGCAGTTATGGGGAGTTCACTGAAGCTTTCTTT
cdr3_aa: CASSYGEFTEAFF

v_call: TRBV19
clone_size: .
d_call: .
j_call: TRBJ2-3
cdr3_nt: TGTGCCAGTAGTCCGGTTGGGGGGGCCTTCCTCACAGATACGCAGTATTTT
cdr3_aa: CASSPVGGAFLTDTQYF

v_call: TRBV11-3
clone_size: .
d_call: .
j_call: TRBJ2-1
cdr3_nt: TGTGCCAGCAGCCTTACAAGTGAGCAGTTCTTC
cdr3_aa: CASSLTSEQFF

v_call: TRBV7-9
clone_size: once
d_call: .
j_call: TRBJ2-7
cdr3_nt: TGTGCCAGCAGCTTACGACTAACCTACGAGCAGTACTTC
cdr3_aa: CASSLRLTYEQYF

v_call: TRBV6-1
clone_size: .
d_call: .
j_call: TRBJ1-2
cdr3_nt: TGTGCCAGCAGTGATAACAGGGAAGGCTACACCTTC
cdr3_aa: CASSDNREGYTF

v_call: TRBV30
clone_size: medium-sized
d_call: TRBD2
j_call: TRBJ2-2
cdr3_nt: TGTGCCCGACCCGGAGGGGAGGGTGATGGCGGGGAGCTGTTTTTT
cdr3_aa: CARPGGEGDGGELFF

v_call: TRBV27
clone_size: .
d_call: .
j_call: TRBJ2-7
cdr3_nt: TGTGCCAGCAGTTACGGACATGGGACCTACGAGCAGTACTTC
cdr3_aa: CASSYGHGTYEQYF

v_call: TRBV19
clone_size: .
d_call: .
j_call: TRBJ2-7
cdr3_nt: TGTGCCAGTAGTGTAGGACTGACCTTCCCCTACGAGCAGTACTTC
cdr3_aa: CASSVGLTFPYEQYF

v_call: TRBV5-1
clone_size: once
d_call: .
j_call: TRBJ2-7
cdr3_nt: TGCGCCAGCAGCTTGGATATGCGGGGCGAGCAGTACTTC
cdr3_aa: CASSLDMRGEQYF

v_call: TRBV19
clone_size: .
d_call: .
j_call: TRBJ1-2
cdr3_nt: TGTGCCAGTAGTATGACGGGCGGGAGAGGTGGCTACACCTTC
cdr3_aa: CASSMTGGRGGYTF

v_call: TRBV7-2
clone_size: .
d_call: .
j_call: TRBJ2-1
cdr3_nt: TGTGCCAGCAGCTTAGACGAGTACAATGAGCAGTTCTTC
cdr3_aa: CASSLDEYNEQFF

v_call: TRBV9
clone_size: .
d_call: TRBD1
j_call: TRBJ2-5
cdr3_nt: TGTGCCAGCAGCGTAGCCGAGACAGGGCCGGGAGAGACCCAGTACTTC
cdr3_aa: CASSVAETGPGETQYF

v_call: TRBV29-1
clone_size: .
d_call: TRBD2
j_call: TRBJ2-5
cdr3_nt: TGCAGCGGGGGGGGTTGGGAGCGAGAGACCCAGTACTTC
cdr3_aa: CSGGGWERETQYF

v_call: TRBV10-3
clone_size: once
d_call: .
j_call: TRBJ2-5
cdr3_nt: TGTGCCATCAGTGCAGGGTCCCAAGAGACCCAGTACTTC
cdr3_aa: CAISAGSQETQYF

v_call: TRBV9
clone_size: .
d_call: TRBD1
j_call: TRBJ1-2
cdr3_nt: TGTGCCAGCAGCGTAGCCGCAGGGGGGACTAACTATGGCTACACCTTC
cdr3_aa: CASSVAAGGTNYGYTF

v_call: TRBV4-1
clone_size: .
d_call: .
j_call: TRBJ2-7
cdr3_nt: TGCGCCAGCAGCCAAGGGACTTACTACGAGCAGTACTTC
cdr3_aa: CASSQGTYYEQYF

v_call: TRBV14
clone_size: .
d_call: .
j_call: TRBJ1-1
cdr3_nt: TGTGCCAGCAGCCTAGGAGGTCTAGCTTTCTTT
cdr3_aa: CASSLGGLAFF

v_call: TRBV7-8
clone_size: .
d_call: .
j_call: TRBJ1-5
cdr3_nt: TGTGCCAGCAGCGAAGGAATCACAGGGAGCAATCAGCCCCAGCATTTT
cdr3_aa: CASSEGITGSNQPQHF

v_call: TRBV2
clone_size: .
d_call: TRBD2
j_call: TRBJ2-5
cdr3_nt: TGTGCCAGCAGTGAGGCGGGGCTAGCGGGAGTACCGGCTCAAGAGACCCAGTACTTC
cdr3_aa: CASSEAGLAGVPAQETQYF

v_call: TRBV27
clone_size: .
d_call: .
j_call: TRBJ2-2
cdr3_nt: TGTGCCAGCAGTTTAGTGGCACCAGAAAACACCGGGGAGCTGTTTTTT
cdr3_aa: CASSLVAPENTGELFF

v_call: TRBV7-9
clone_size: .
d_call: .
j_call: TRBJ1-1
cdr3_nt: TGTGCCAGTGTACAGGGTACGACTGAAGCTTTCTTT
cdr3_aa: CASVQGTTEAFF

v_call: TRBV6-6
clone_size: .
d_call: .
j_call: TRBJ1-1
cdr3_nt: TGTGCCAGCAGCTACAGCGGTTCGGAAGCTTTCTTT
cdr3_aa: CASSYSGSEAFF

v_call: TRBV6-5
clone_size: .
d_call: .
j_call: TRBJ1-2
cdr3_nt: TGTGCCAGCAGTAAATTAGGGGGATGGGGCTACACCTTC
cdr3_aa: CASSKLGGWGYTF

v_call: TRBV2
clone_size: .
d_call: TRBD1
j_call: TRBJ2-7
cdr3_nt: TGTGCCACCAAAGGACAGGGAACATCCTACGAGCAGTACTTC
cdr3_aa: CATKGQGTSYEQYF

v_call: TRBV11-2
clone_size: .
d_call: .
j_call: TRBJ2-5
cdr3_nt: TGTGCCAGCAGCTTAGAGCGGTGGGGCGGCCTCCAAGAGACCCAGTACTTC
cdr3_aa: CASSLERWGGLQETQYF

v_call: TRBV4-2
clone_size: .
d_call: TRBD2
j_call: TRBJ2-7
cdr3_nt: TGTGCCAGCAGCCAGGGGGGGTCCTACGAGCAGTACTTC
cdr3_aa: CASSQGGSYEQYF

v_call: TRBV9
clone_size: once
d_call: .
j_call: TRBJ2-1
cdr3_nt: TGTGCCAGCAGCGTAGAGCGGGTGGGGCTCTACAATGAGCAGTTCTTC
cdr3_aa: CASSVERVGLYNEQFF

v_call: TRBV28
clone_size: .
d_call: .
j_call: TRBJ2-7
cdr3_nt: TGTGCCAGCAGTTTATCGGGGAATTCGATTTACGAGCAGTACTTC
cdr3_aa: CASSLSGNSIYEQYF

v_call: TRBV19
clone_size: few
d_call: .
j_call: TRBJ1-1
cdr3_nt: TGTGCCAGTAAAGATCCGGGTACTGAAGCTTTCTTT
cdr3_aa: CASKDPGTEAFF

v_call: TRBV6-5
clone_size: .
d_call: .
j_call: TRBJ1-4
cdr3_nt: TGTGCCAGCAGTTACTCGGGTGAGGGTGAAAAACTGTTTTTT
cdr3_aa: CASSYSGEGEKLFF

v_call: TRBV29-1
clone_size: few
d_call: .
j_call: TRBJ1-1
cdr3_nt: TGCAGCTTGACCACGGGATTCGACACTGAAGCTTTCTTT
cdr3_aa: CSLTTGFDTEAFF

v_call: TRBV4-3
clone_size: .
d_call: TRBD1
j_call: TRBJ2-7
cdr3_nt: TGCGCCAGCAGCCAAGACAGGGGGCGCTACGAGCAGTACTTC
cdr3_aa: CASSQDRGRYEQYF

v_call: TRBV5-8
clone_size: .
d_call: TRBD1
j_call: TRBJ1-2
cdr3_nt: TGTGCCAGCAGCGCACAGTGGGGGACAGGAAACTATGGCTACACCTTC
cdr3_aa: CASSAQWGTGNYGYTF

v_call: TRBV12-5
clone_size: .
d_call: .
j_call: TRBJ1-1
cdr3_nt: TGTGCTAGTGGTTTCCCCCCCCAGGGTAGGACTGAAGCTTTCTTT
cdr3_aa: CASGFPPQGRTEAFF

v_call: TRBV6-5
clone_size: .
d_call: TRBD2
j_call: TRBJ2-7
cdr3_nt: TGTGCCAGCAGTGGTACTAGCGGGGCTTACGAGCAGTACTTC
cdr3_aa: CASSGTSGAYEQYF

v_call: TRBV5-1
clone_size: .
d_call: .
j_call: TRBJ2-7
cdr3_nt: TGCGCCAGCAGTGTAACTAGTCTACAGTCCGAGCAGTACTTC
cdr3_aa: CASSVTSLQSEQYF

v_call: TRBV25-1
clone_size: .
d_call: .
j_call: TRBJ1-5
cdr3_nt: TGTGCCAGCGGAGGTCAGCCCCAGCATTTT
cdr3_aa: CASGGQPQHF

v_call: TRBV27
clone_size: .
d_call: .
j_call: TRBJ1-1
cdr3_nt: TGTGCCAGCAGAGGGGACTACAACACTGAAGCTTTCTTT
cdr3_aa: CASRGDYNTEAFF

v_call: TRBV14
clone_size: .
d_call: .
j_call: TRBJ2-7
cdr3_nt: TGTGCCAGCAGCCAAGATAACGTACAGAACTACGAGCAGTACTTC
cdr3_aa: CASSQDNVQNYEQYF

v_call: TRBV4-2
clone_size: .
d_call: .
j_call: TRBJ2-7
cdr3_nt: TGTGCCAGCAGCCCGGGGGAGGAGGGTACCTTCGAGCAGTACTTC
cdr3_aa: CASSPGEEGTFEQYF

v_call: TRBV6-5
clone_size: .
d_call: .
j_call: TRBJ1-5
cdr3_nt: TGTGTCAGCAGTTACGAGACTTATCAGCCCCAGCATTTT
cdr3_aa: CVSSYETYQPQHF

v_call: TRBV7-6
clone_size: .
d_call: TRBD2
j_call: TRBJ2-1
cdr3_nt: TGTGCCAGCAGTTCTACTAGCGGGAGGAACTACAATGAGCAGTTCTTC
cdr3_aa: CASSSTSGRNYNEQFF

v_call: TRBV18
clone_size: .
d_call: .
j_call: TRBJ2-5
cdr3_nt: TGTGCCAGCTCGTCCATCCAAGAGACCCAGTACTTC
cdr3_aa: CASSSIQETQYF

v_call: TRBV28
clone_size: once
d_call: .
j_call: TRBJ1-1
cdr3_nt: TGTGCCAGCAGTTTAGTCTCGGGATACACTGAAGCTTTCTTT
cdr3_aa: CASSLVSGYTEAFF

v_call: TRBV2
clone_size: .
d_call: .
j_call: TRBJ1-5
cdr3_nt: TGTGCCAGCAGTTTATTGGGGGACTTAAAACCCCAGCATTTT
cdr3_aa: CASSLLGDLKPQHF

v_call: TRBV5-1
clone_size: .
d_call: .
j_call: TRBJ1-3
cdr3_nt: TGCGCCAGCAGCTTGGACCAGGCTGGAAACACCATATATTTT
cdr3_aa: CASSLDQAGNTIYF

v_call: TRBV10-3
clone_size: .
d_call: .
j_call: TRBJ1-2
cdr3_nt: TGTGCCATCAGTTACGGCAGGGAATTATTCGACTATGGCTACACCTTC
cdr3_aa: CAISYGRELFDYGYTF

v_call: TRBV14
clone_size: .
d_call: .
j_call: TRBJ1-2
cdr3_nt: TGTGCCAGCAGCCGAGAGGACATTGGCTACACCTTC
cdr3_aa: CASSREDIGYTF

v_call: TRBV12-5
clone_size: .
d_call: TRBD2
j_call: TRBJ2-1
cdr3_nt: TGTGCTAGTGGTGTCTCGGGGGGGAGCTTCAATGAGCAGTTCTTC
cdr3_aa: CASGVSGGSFNEQFF

v_call: TRBV4-3
clone_size: .
d_call: TRBD1
j_call: TRBJ1-1
cdr3_nt: TGCGCCAGCAGCCAAGGCTCGACAGGGTACACTGAAGCTTTCTTT
cdr3_aa: CASSQGSTGYTEAFF

v_call: TRBV11-2
clone_size: once
d_call: .
j_call: TRBJ2-7
cdr3_nt: TGTGCCAGCAGGGGAGACGAGCAGTACTTC
cdr3_aa: CASRGDEQYF